Below are 19 T cell receptor beta chains sequenced from a single sample in a study of T cell clonality in common variable immunodeficiency. TCRdb keeps only in-frame clones here, not all; method: immunoSEQ multiplex PCR. Recorded here are 80,000 or so clones, none singletons. The sequencing sample was made of peripheral blood mononuclear cells. The receptors shown here come from a person aged 18 to 70 in good health.

This clone has at least ten counts. Read sequence stops 3 residues before the CDR3 end, and the germline J gene provides the missing end. The rearrangement links TRBV14 to TRBJ2-7; the D gene is possibly TRBD2 (6 bases). The V gene lost 4 bases and the J gene lost 2 bases, with 15 bases spanning the gap. The length of the CDR3 is 15 residues. Germline loops: CDR1 SGHDN, CDR2 FVKESK. The CDR3 spells CASSPVRGRPYEQYF. The sequenced part of the CDR3 DNA is TGTGCCAGCAGCCCGGTTCGGGGGAGGCCCTACGAG.

The sample holds a few counts of this clone. This clone may be a read error of a much larger clone one base away. The CDR3 DNA, read in part, is TGTGCCAGCAGCTCCAGGGTATCTGGAAACACC. Translation: CASSSRVSGNT. The CDR3 reads in full as CASSSRVSGNTIYF. This sequence joins TRBV11-2 and TRBJ1-3, with D possibly being TRBD1 (5 bases). The CDR3 end lies 3 residues beyond the end of the read and is filled in from the germline J gene. Germline V gene lookup returns CDR1 SGHAT and CDR2 FQNNGV. V lost 4 bases, J lost 1 base, and 8 bases lay in between. This CDR3 is built from 14 residues.

This clone was seen at least ten times. Coverage ceases 3 residues before the CDR3 finishes, and the germline J gene fills in the end. The V and J genes are TRBV7-8 and TRBJ2-1, with 11 nucleotides matching TRBD2. The CDR3 contains 18 residues. V lost 0 bases, J lost 6 bases, and 10 bases stayed unmatched. Germline CDR1 is SGHVS and CDR2 is FQNEAQ. CDR3 protein: CASSLALRLAGKSNEQFF. The DNA read from the CDR3 is TGTGCCAGCAGCTTAGCCCTAAGACTAGCGGGAAAGAGCAATGAG.

This clone was counted many times. One junction end does not reproduce the germline sequence, and a read error may be involved. The read ends 3 residues early relative to the CDR3; the germline J gene fills the gap. This chain uses TRBV12-3 or TRBV12-4 with TRBJ2-3; weak D call: TRBD1 (6 bases). The CDR3 length is 15 residues. The part of the CDR3 DNA that was read is TGTGCCAGCAGGGTGGGCCCCAGGGGCACGGATACG. Translating gives CASRVGPRGTDT. The whole CDR3 sequence is CASRVGPRGTDTQYF.

This clone was detected many times. The DNA ends 3 residues before the CDR3 does, and the rest of the CDR3 is filled in from the germline J gene. The chain combines TRBV11-2 with TRBJ2-1; 11 bases map to TRBD2. CDR1 is SGHAT, CDR2 FQNNGV, per germline. The CDR3 spans 15 residues. V shed 4 bases and J 5 bases; nucleotides not matched to a gene: 4. The sequenced CDR3 bases are TGTGCCAGCAGCTCCTTAGCGGGGGGGGACAATGAG. Residues: CASSSLAGGDNE. The entire CDR3 sequence reads CASSSLAGGDNEQFF. Full variable domain (remainder filled in from reference TRBV11-2 and TRBJ2-1): EAGVAQSPRYKIIEKRQSVAFWCNPISGHATLYWYQQILGQGPKLLIQFQNNGVVDDSQLPKDRFSAERLKGVDSTLKIQPAKLEDSAVYLCASSSLAGGDNEQFFGPGTRLTVL.

This clone has a count of ten or more. The CDR3 end falls 3 residues outside the read, so it is completed with the germline J gene. The chain has TRBV7-8 and TRBJ2-7; weak D call: TRBD1 (5 bases). The CDR3 runs to 16 residues. Germline-derived CDR1 and CDR2 are SGHVS and FQNEAQ. The V end was cut by 1 base, the J end by 1 base, with 14 bases between. The sequenced CDR3 bases are TGTGCCAGCAGCTTAGAAGGCCTTGGGGCGTCCTACGAG. Residues: CASSLEGLGASYE. The complete CDR3 reads CASSLEGLGASYEQYF.

This clone was seen many times. The read stops 3 residues short of the end of the CDR3; the missing end is completed from the germline J gene. V gene TRBV19 combines with J gene TRBJ2-7, with 12 bases matching TRBD2. Germline loops: CDR1 LNHDA, CDR2 SQIVND (reference sequence). The CDR3 has 14 amino acids. The V segment lost 6 bases and the J segment 2 bases; nucleotides outside the gene matches: 2. The DNA read from the CDR3 is TGTGCCAGTAGCCGGACTAGCGGGGCCTACGAG. Amino acids: CASSRTSGAYE. The whole CDR3 region reads CASSRTSGAYEQYF.

This clone was observed at least ten times. The read ends 3 residues shy of where the CDR3 ends; the end is completed using the germline J gene. This sequence joins TRBV12-3 or TRBV12-4 and TRBJ2-7; no clear D gene. Trimming stripped 5 bases from V and 5 bases from J, with 10 bases between. This CDR3 contains 12 residues. The DNA read from the CDR3 is TGTGCCAGCAGTCCCCGCGAGAACGAG. This codes for CASSPRENE. The whole CDR3 region reads CASSPRENEQYF.

This clone has at least ten counts. The read stops 3 residues short of the end of the CDR3; the missing end is completed from the germline J gene. The chain is built from TRBV6-2 or TRBV6-3 and TRBJ1-5, with 8 positions matching TRBD1. Germline CDR1 is MNHEY and CDR2 is SVGEGT. CDR3 length equals 13 residues. V was clipped by 8 bases and J by 4 bases; unmatched bases: 4. Here the CDR3 reads CASRTGQNQPQHF. CDR3 DNA (partial): TGTGCCAGCCGGACAGGGCAAAATCAGCCC.

In this sample, this clone turned up many times. The read halts 3 residues ahead of the CDR3 end, with the missing end drawn from the germline J gene. The genes are TRBV5-1 and TRBJ2-5, with D possibly being TRBD1 (6 bases). The CDR3 spans 13 residues. The V gene lost 4 bases and the J gene lost 2 bases, with 9 bases spanning the gap. The germline gives CDR1 SGHRS, CDR2 YFSETQ. The part of the CDR3 DNA that was read is TGCGCCAGCAGCGGGACACAACAAGAGACC. Encoded protein: CASSGTQQET. The whole CDR3 reads CASSGTQQETQYF.

In its sample, this clone was seen many times. Sequencing ends 3 residues short of the CDR3 end; the germline J gene provides the rest. V and J are TRBV14 and TRBJ2-7, with a weak D call TRBD2 (5 bases). Germline CDR1 reads SGHDN; CDR2 reads FVKESK. The CDR3 has 13 amino acids. The V end was cut by 0 bases, the J end by 3 bases, with 6 bases between. The CDR3 is CASSQDTSYEQYF. The sequenced part of the CDR3 DNA is TGTGCCAGCAGCCAAGATACTAGCTACGAG.

This clone was counted ten times or more. The read finishes 3 residues shy of the CDR3 end, and the germline J gene is used to complete it. The J gene is TRBJ1-1, the V gene TRBV23-1; a possible D gene is TRBD1 (5 bases). TRBV23-1 carries the ORF label, with uncertain function. Trimming took 4 bases from V and 1 from J, leaving 19 bases between them. The CDR3 extends over 17 amino acids. The part of the CDR3 DNA that was read is TGCGCCAGCAGTCTGAATCACGGGGGGGGACCGAACACTGAA. Translation gives CASSLNHGGGPNTE. The full-length CDR3 reads as CASSLNHGGGPNTEAFF.

This clone was observed at least ten times. The read stops 3 residues short of the end of the CDR3; the missing end is completed from the germline J gene. The V and J genes are TRBV7-9 and TRBJ2-5, with 9 bases that match TRBD1. The V gene's germline CDR1 is SEHNR and CDR2 FQNEAQ (reference sequence). The trim removed 5 bases at V and 6 bases at J, leaving 10 bases unmatched. CDR3 size: 15 residues. The sequenced CDR3 bases are TGTGCCAGCAGCCCTCCGGGACAGGGTGTACAGACC. This codes for CASSPPGQGVQT. The CDR3, in full, reads CASSPPGQGVQTQYF.

This clone was seen repeatedly, ten times or more. The read halts 3 residues ahead of the CDR3 end, with the missing end drawn from the germline J gene. V is TRBV11-2 and J is TRBJ1-2; no reliable D call. The CDR3 has 13 residues. The V end lost 5 bases, the J end lost 4 bases, and 11 bases lay between the germline ends. Per the germline V gene, CDR1 is SGHAT and CDR2 is FQNNGV. CDR3 DNA (partial): TGTGCCAGCAGCCCGGGGAACTCCTATGGC. Protein product: CASSPGNSYG. The whole CDR3 sequence is CASSPGNSYGYTF.

This clone was counted ten times or more. The CDR3 goes on 3 residues after the read ends, and that part is filled in from the germline J gene. This chain links TRBV5-4 with TRBJ2-2; 8 bases line up with TRBD2. The CDR3 contains 15 residues. Germline V gene data show CDR1 as SGHNT and CDR2 as YYREEE (reference sequence). CDR3 bases read: TGTGCAAGCCGGGGGGGGACTGTAGCTCCCGGGGAG. Translating it yields CASRGGTVAPGE. Given in full, the CDR3 is CASRGGTVAPGELFF.

This clone was seen many times. The CDR3 sequence is CASSDSPGSSDTQYF. Incomplete CDR3 DNA: TGTGCCAGCAGTGACTCACCGGGGAGCTCAGATACG. The chain carries TRBV6-4 and TRBJ2-3; D possibly corresponds to TRBD2 (5 bases). The read is 3 residues too short to cover the CDR3 end, so that end is filled in from the germline J gene. Trimming pared 0 bases from V and 4 bases from J, leaving 11 bases between. This CDR3 is 15 amino acids long. The germline V gene has CDR1 MRHNA and CDR2 SNTAGT.

The sample holds a few counts of this clone. The chain's CDR3 is CASSGQGQSPLHF. The CDR3 bases that were read are TGTGCCAGCAGTGGACAGGGGCAATCACCC. The chain joins TRBV7-2 to TRBJ1-6, with TRBD1 matching over 9 bases. The CDR3 is cut off 3 residues early in the read; its end comes from the germline J gene. The CDR3 sequence is 13 residues long. Trimming took 6 bases from V and 10 from J; bases not matched to a gene: 4. CDR1 and CDR2 from the germline V gene are SGHTA and FQGNSA. The full variable domain, in which reference TRBV7-2 and TRBJ1-6 provide the parts outside the CDR3, is GAGVSQSPSNKVTEKGKDVELRCDPISGHTALYWYRQSLGQGLEFLIYFQGNSAPDKSGLPSDRFSAERTGGSVSTLTIQRTQQEDSAVYLCASSGQGQSPLHFGNGTRLTVT.

This clone was seen ten or more times. The sequenced fragment ends 3 residues before the CDR3 boundary, so the rest is inferred from the germline J gene. This chain connects TRBV18 to TRBJ2-5; D gene unclear. V was clipped by 5 bases and J by 1 base, with 11 bases between them. From germline, CDR1 is KGHSH and CDR2 LQKENI. This CDR3 is 14 amino acids long. The sequenced CDR3 bases are TGTGCCAGCTCATCCCGGGTCCTCCAAGAGACC. Translating it yields CASSSRVLQET. The complete CDR3 protein is CASSSRVLQETQYF.

Many counts were recorded for this clone. From the germline J gene comes the end of the CDR3, since the read stops 3 residues before it. The chain employs TRBV9 and TRBJ2-7, with D unresolved. Germline-derived CDR1 and CDR2 are SGDLS and YYNGEE. This CDR3 is built from 14 residues. V lost 0 bases to trimming and J lost 5 bases, with 12 bases between them. CDR3 in amino acids: CASSVAFYVNEQYF. The CDR3 DNA, read in part, is TGTGCCAGCAGCGTAGCATTCTACGTCAACGAG.